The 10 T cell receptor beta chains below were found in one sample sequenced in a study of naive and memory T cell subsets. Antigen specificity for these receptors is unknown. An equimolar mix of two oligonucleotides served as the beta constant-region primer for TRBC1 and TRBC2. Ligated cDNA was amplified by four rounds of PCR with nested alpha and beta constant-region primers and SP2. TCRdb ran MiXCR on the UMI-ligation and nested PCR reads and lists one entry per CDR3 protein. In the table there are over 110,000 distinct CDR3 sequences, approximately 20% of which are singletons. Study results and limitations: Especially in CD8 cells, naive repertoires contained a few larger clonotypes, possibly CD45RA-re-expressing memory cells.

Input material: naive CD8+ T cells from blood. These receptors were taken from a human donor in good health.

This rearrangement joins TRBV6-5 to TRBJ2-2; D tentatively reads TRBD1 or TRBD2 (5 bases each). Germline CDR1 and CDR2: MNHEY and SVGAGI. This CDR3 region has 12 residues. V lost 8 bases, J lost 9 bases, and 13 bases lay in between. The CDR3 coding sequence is TGTGCCAGCGGTTTGGGGGAGAGGGAGCTGTTTTTT. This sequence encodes CASGLGERELFF.

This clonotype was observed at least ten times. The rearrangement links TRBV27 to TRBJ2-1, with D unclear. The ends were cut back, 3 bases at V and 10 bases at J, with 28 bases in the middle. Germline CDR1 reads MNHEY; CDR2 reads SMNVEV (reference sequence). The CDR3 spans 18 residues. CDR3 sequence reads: CASSFGPDRLDLAREQFF. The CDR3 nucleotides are TGTGCCAGCAGTTTTGGGCCCGATAGGCTAGATTTAGCTAGGGAGCAGTTCTTC.

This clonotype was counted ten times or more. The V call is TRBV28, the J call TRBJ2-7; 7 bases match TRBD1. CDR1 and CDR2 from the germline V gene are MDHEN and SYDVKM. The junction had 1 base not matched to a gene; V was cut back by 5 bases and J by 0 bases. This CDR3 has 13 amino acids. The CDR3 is CASSHRGSYEQYF. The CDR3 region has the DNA TGTGCCAGCAGTCACAGGGGCTCCTACGAGCAGTACTTC.

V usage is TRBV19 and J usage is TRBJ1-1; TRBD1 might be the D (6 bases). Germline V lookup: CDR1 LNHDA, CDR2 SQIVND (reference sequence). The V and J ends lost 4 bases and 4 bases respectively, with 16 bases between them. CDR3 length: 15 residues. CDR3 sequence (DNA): TGTGCCAGTAGTAAGGACAGTTTAGGGACCACTGAAGCTTTCTTT. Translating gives CASSKDSLGTTEAFF.

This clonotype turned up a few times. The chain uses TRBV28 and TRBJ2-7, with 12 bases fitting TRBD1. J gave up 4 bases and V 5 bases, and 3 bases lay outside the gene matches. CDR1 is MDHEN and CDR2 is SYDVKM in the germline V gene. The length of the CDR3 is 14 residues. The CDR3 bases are TGTGCCAGCAGTGCGGGACAGGGGGCTTACGAGCAGTACTTC. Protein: CASSAGQGAYEQYF.

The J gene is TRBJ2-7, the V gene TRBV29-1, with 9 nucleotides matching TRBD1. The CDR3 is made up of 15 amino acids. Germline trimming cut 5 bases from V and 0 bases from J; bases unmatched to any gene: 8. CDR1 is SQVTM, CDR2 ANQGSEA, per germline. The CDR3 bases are TGCAGCGTTACATTAGGGACAGGGATCTCCTACGAGCAGTACTTC. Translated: CSVTLGTGISYEQYF.

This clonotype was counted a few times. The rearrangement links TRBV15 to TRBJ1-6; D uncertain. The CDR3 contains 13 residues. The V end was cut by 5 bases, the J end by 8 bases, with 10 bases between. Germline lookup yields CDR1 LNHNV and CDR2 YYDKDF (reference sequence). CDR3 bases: TGTGCCACCAGCGCCGCGCGGGATTCACCCCTCCACTTT. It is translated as CATSAARDSPLHF.

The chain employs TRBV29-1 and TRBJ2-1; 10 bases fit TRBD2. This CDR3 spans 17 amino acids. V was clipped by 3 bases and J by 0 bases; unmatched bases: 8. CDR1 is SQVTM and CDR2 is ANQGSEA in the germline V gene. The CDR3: CSVDSPSGRHSYNEQFF. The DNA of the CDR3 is TGCAGCGTTGACTCCCCTAGCGGGAGACACTCCTACAATGAGCAGTTCTTC.

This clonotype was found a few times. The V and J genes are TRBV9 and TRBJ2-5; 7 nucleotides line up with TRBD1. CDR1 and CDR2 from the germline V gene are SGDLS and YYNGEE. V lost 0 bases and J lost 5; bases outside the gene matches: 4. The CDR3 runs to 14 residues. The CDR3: CASSVGGQVETQYF. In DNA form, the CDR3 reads TGTGCCAGCAGCGTAGGAGGACAGGTGGAGACCCAGTACTTC.

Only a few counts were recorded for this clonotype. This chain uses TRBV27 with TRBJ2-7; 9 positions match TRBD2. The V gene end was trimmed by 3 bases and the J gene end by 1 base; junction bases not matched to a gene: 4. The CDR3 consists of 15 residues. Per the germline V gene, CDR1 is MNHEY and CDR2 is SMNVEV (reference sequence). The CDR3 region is CASSFLLAGSYEQYF. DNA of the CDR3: TGTGCCAGCAGTTTTTTACTAGCGGGTTCCTACGAGCAGTACTTC.